Listed below are T cell receptor beta chains from one sample, sequenced in a study of blood T cell repertoires in COVID-19. Method: immunoSEQ multiplex PCR; TCRdb's copy keeps in-frame clones and lacks some. The data contain over 100,000 clones, over 80% of them seen just once; the ten biggest clones take up under 5%. Specimen: PBMCs or T cells enriched from blood (not recorded which). These TCRs come from a woman aged 25 to 45 who had recovered from COVID-19. CDR3s include the opening cysteine and the closing phenylalanine or tryptophan. D genes are given only for firm matches. A row's size may be missing; if present it is once, few, many or a size class.

size,V,D,J,CDR3,DNA
NA,TRBV5-5,NA,TRBJ2-3,CASSLETRTDTQYF,TGTGCCAGCAGCTTGGAGACTAGAACAGATACGCAGTATTTT
NA,TRBV7-3,TRBD2,TRBJ2-7,CASGWGGSSYEQYF,TGTGCCAGCGGGTGGGGCGGGAGCTCCTACGAGCAGTACTTC
NA,TRBV7-8,NA,TRBJ1-4,CASSLRQGLEKLFF,TGTGCCAGCAGCTTGAGGCAGGGACTTGAAAAACTGTTTTTT
NA,TRBV19,NA,TRBJ1-1,CASSLKSNTEAFF,TGTGCCAGTAGCCTAAAGTCGAACACTGAAGCTTTCTTT
NA,TRBV28,NA,TRBJ1-2,CASSLKGVSNYGYTF,TGTGCCAGCAGCCTTAAAGGGGTCAGTAACTATGGCTACACCTTC
NA,TRBV29-1,TRBD2,TRBJ2-7,CSVETGGPEEQYF,TGCAGCGTTGAGACGGGAGGGCCGGAGGAGCAGTACTTC
NA,TRBV7-9,NA,TRBJ1-1,CASSLGWGSTEAFF,TGTGCCAGCAGCTTAGGATGGGGCAGCACTGAAGCTTTCTTT
NA,TRBV9,NA,TRBJ2-1,CASSVNPGSLAYNEQFF,TGTGCCAGCAGCGTTAATCCCGGGAGCCTAGCCTACAATGAGCAGTTCTTC
NA,TRBV5-5,TRBD1,TRBJ2-5,CASSLAGTGGQETQYF,TGTGCCAGCAGCTTGGCCGGGACAGGGGGCCAAGAGACCCAGTACTTC
NA,TRBV7-2,NA,TRBJ2-2,CASSLVSGPYTGELFF,TGTGCCAGCAGCTTAGTTTCAGGTCCGTACACCGGGGAGCTGTTTTTT
NA,TRBV25-1,NA,TRBJ2-5,CASSEWAAKTQYF,TGTGCCAGCAGTGAATGGGCAGCCAAGACCCAGTACTTC
once,TRBV11-2,NA,TRBJ1-1,CASSLEGGVGPTEAFF,TGTGCCAGCAGCTTAGAGGGAGGGGTGGGCCCAACTGAAGCTTTCTTT
NA,TRBV5-6,NA,TRBJ1-1,CASSLGQMNTEAFF,TGTGCCAGCAGCTTGGGGCAGATGAACACTGAAGCTTTCTTT
NA,TRBV28,NA,TRBJ1-2,CASSRPVGDGYGYTF,TGTGCCAGCAGCCGACCGGTCGGGGATGGGTATGGCTACACCTTC
NA,TRBV7-9,TRBD1,TRBJ1-4,CASSHRGQGEKLFF,TGTGCCAGCAGCCACAGGGGGCAGGGTGAAAAACTGTTTTTT
NA,TRBV5-1,NA,TRBJ2-2,CASSRDGSGNTGELFF,TGCGCCAGCAGCCGTGACGGGAGCGGAAACACCGGGGAGCTGTTTTTT
once,TRBV11-2,NA,TRBJ1-1,CASSLSGARDTEAFF,TGTGCCAGCAGCTTGTCAGGGGCCAGGGACACTGAAGCTTTCTTT
NA,TRBV19,NA,TRBJ2-3,CASSIDINRGGADTQYF,TGTGCCAGTAGTATAGATATTAACAGGGGAGGCGCAGATACGCAGTATTTT
NA,TRBV18,NA,TRBJ1-1,CASSPAGGGVNTEAFF,TGTGCCAGCTCACCGGCGGGCGGGGGGGTAAACACTGAAGCTTTCTTT
NA,TRBV7-7,NA,TRBJ1-1,CASSLARGGTQGGAFF,TGTGCCAGCAGCTTAGCGCGGGGGGGGACACAAGGTGGAGCTTTCTTT
many,TRBV3-1/TRBV3-2,NA,TRBJ2-7,CASSQEPSEQYF,TGTGCCAGCAGCCAAGAGCCTAGCGAGCAGTACTTC
few,TRBV11-2,NA,TRBJ2-2,CASSINRGQYTGELFF,TGTGCCAGCAGCATTAATAGGGGCCAATACACCGGGGAGCTGTTTTTT
NA,TRBV5-1,TRBD1,TRBJ1-2,CASSFHRGGYTF,TGCGCCAGCAGCTTTCACAGGGGAGGCTACACCTTC
NA,TRBV25-1,TRBD2,TRBJ2-7,CASSEAQREGLSEQYF,TGTGCCAGCAGTGAAGCCCAGCGGGAGGGCCTCTCCGAGCAGTACTTC
NA,TRBV6-2/TRBV6-3,NA,TRBJ2-2,CASSYEGGLSGELFF,TGTGCCAGCAGTTACGAGGGTGGGCTCTCCGGGGAGCTGTTTTTT
NA,TRBV4-2,TRBD2,TRBJ2-3,CASSQEPHRPGTSGSTDTQYF,TGTGCCAGCAGCCAAGAGCCCCACCGTCCGGGAACTAGCGGGAGCACAGATACGCAGTATTTT
NA,TRBV20-1,TRBD2,TRBJ2-1,CSASRASGYNEQFF,TGCAGTGCTAGTCGGGCTAGCGGATACAATGAGCAGTTCTTC
NA,TRBV7-2,TRBD1,TRBJ2-7,CASSLVAGQGAFEQYF,TGTGCCAGCAGCTTAGTTGCCGGACAGGGGGCCTTCGAGCAGTACTTC
once,TRBV4-1,NA,TRBJ2-1,CASAGSLYNEQFF,TGCGCCAGCGCTGGCTCCCTTTACAATGAGCAGTTCTTC
NA,TRBV6-5,NA,TRBJ1-5,CASSYTQQDQPQHF,TGTGCCAGCAGTTACACACAACAGGATCAGCCCCAGCATTTT
NA,TRBV3-1/TRBV3-2,TRBD1,TRBJ1-6,CASSRGGQGAAPLHF,TGTGCCAGCAGCCGAGGGGGACAGGGGGCTGCACCCCTCCACTTT
few,TRBV3-1/TRBV3-2,NA,TRBJ2-1,CASSQDGELSYNEQFF,TGTGCCAGCAGCCAAGATGGGGAGCTCTCCTACAATGAGCAGTTCTTC
NA,TRBV5-5,NA,TRBJ2-7,CASSLRVGPGSYEQYF,TGTGCCAGCAGCTTGAGAGTAGGACCGGGGTCCTACGAGCAGTACTTC
few,TRBV2,NA,TRBJ2-7,CASSESGSYSYEQYF,TGTGCCAGCAGTGAATCTGGCAGTTACTCCTACGAGCAGTACTTC